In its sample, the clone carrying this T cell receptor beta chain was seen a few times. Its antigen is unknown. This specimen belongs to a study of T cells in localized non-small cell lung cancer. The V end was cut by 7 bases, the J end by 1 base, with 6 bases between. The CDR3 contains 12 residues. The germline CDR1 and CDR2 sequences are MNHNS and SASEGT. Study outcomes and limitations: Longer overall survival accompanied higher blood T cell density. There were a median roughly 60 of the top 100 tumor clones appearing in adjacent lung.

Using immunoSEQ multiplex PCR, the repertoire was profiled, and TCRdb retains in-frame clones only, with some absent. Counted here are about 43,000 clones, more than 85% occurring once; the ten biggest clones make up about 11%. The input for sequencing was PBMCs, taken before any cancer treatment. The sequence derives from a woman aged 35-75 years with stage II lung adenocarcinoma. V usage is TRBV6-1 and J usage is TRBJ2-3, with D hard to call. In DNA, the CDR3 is TGTGCCAGCAATGGGGGCACAGATACGCAGTATTTT. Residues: CASNGGTDTQYF.